This T cell receptor (beta chain) appears in the sequencing data of a study of tumor-infiltrating lymphocytes in primary liver carcinoma (dated by TCRdb to about 2017). Looking at the study overall: Between late 2015 and March 2016, a handful of patients in China with histopathologically diagnosed primary liver carcinoma had surgical resection. Hepatocellular carcinoma (four) or combined HCC and intrahepatic cholangiocarcinoma (one) was present in the five patients, who were three men and two women aged 30 to 69 years. Tumors of the five patients were stage T1-T3 N0M0 with maximum diameters of about 4 to 10 cm. Samples yielded roughly 3.65 to 7.5 million productive TCRbeta reads; read depth did not differ significantly between tissue types. For each liver tumor, the study sampled five regions along with adjacent normal tissue and blood, and applied TCRbeta repertoire sequencing, expression microarrays and whole-exome sequencing. TCRbeta repertoire sequencing covered 35 specimens from 5 patients: around 25 tumor regions, 5 adjacent noncancerous liver tissues and 5 peripheral blood samples. High reproducibility was observed for the technical replicate repertoires, with mean shared-clone rates approximately 0.9 and correlation coefficients above 0.95. The study at large found these results: Repertoire overlap was higher between tumor regions (mean around 35%) than tumor-adjacent (approximately 17%) or tumor-blood (approximately 15%) pairs, consistent with antigen-driven expansion. Only four or five patients were included in the study, and the authors note that the findings should be validated in a larger study. A significantly larger repertoire fraction was made up by the top 250 clones in tumors than in blood (p = 0.039). Bulk unsorted samples precluded comparing CD4+ and CD8+ T cell repertoires. Only the TCR beta chain was sequenced, so true repertoire diversity is likely underestimated because unpaired alpha chains were not captured.

TRIzol reagent was used to extract blood RNA from unsorted whole blood, while the DNeasy Blood & Tissue kit provided the germline DNA. Chronic HBV infection was present in the patients, and the patients were treatment-naive at sampling. Before surgery, approximately 4.3 milliliters of peripheral blood were drawn into K2EDTA tubes. Starting from about 500 ng total RNA, TCRbeta-specific cDNA was produced by reverse transcription with a constant-region primer and ProtoScript II reverse transcriptase. TCRbeta libraries were built with three nested multiplex PCR rounds, a slightly modified ARM-PCR procedure. Each of the first two PCR rounds ran for around 11 cycles and used multiplex TRBV1-TRBV30 forward primers together with a Cbeta reverse primer. Sample barcodes and Illumina adapters were added in a final 25-cycle PCR with Deep VentR polymerase. Before sequencing, amplicons of 200-500 bp were gel-purified using a QIAquick gel extraction kit. An Illumina HiSeq 2500 was used to sequence the TCRbeta amplicons, generating 250-bp paired-end reads. Processing in the source paper ran as follows. Reads were quality-trimmed with Trimmomatic v0.33, and paired reads were merged with FLASH v1.2.11 to recover full CDR3 sequences. V, D and J germline segments were assigned to the rearranged TCRbeta sequences by MiGEC v1.2.1b. Clonotype statistics and Shannon-Wiener diversity indices were computed with VDJtools v1.0.0. Except for diversity analysis, only the 250 most abundant clonotypes of each sample were used in subsequent analyses to reduce sampling bias. TCRdb passed the public sequencing reads through fastp at Q25 and MiXCR, retaining productive beta sequences. Each CDR3 protein appears once, grouped with its most common genes and DNA. It is TCRdb's table, rather than the study itself, that gives the V and J calls and clone size. This sample lists about 320,000 distinct CDR3 sequences; more than 55% were detected once. The ten largest clones capture about 9.4% of the sample.

In the germline V gene (reference sequence), CDR1 corresponds to SGHKS and CDR2 to YYEKEE. From cysteine to phenylalanine, the CDR3 is 17 amino acids long. The DNA shown is the 51-base CDR3, in frame from base 1. Concerning this clonotype itself: Which antigen it targets is not known. Its ends do not fully match the called genes, so a read error is possible.

The chain is assembled from TRBV5-5 and TRBJ2-6; the D gene assignment is ambiguous. The sequencing input was peripheral blood. The sequence was obtained from a man aged 35 to 55 with primary liver carcinoma and hepatitis B virus infection. CDR3 reads: CANSLVGSLSGVNVLTF. The nucleotide sequence reads as follows: TGTGCCAACAGCTTGGTGGGCTCCCTATCTGGGGTCAACGTCCTGACTTTC.